These 9 T cell receptor beta chains came from one sample sequenced in a study of blood T cell repertoires in COVID-19. Profiling relied on immunoSEQ multiplex PCR, and the TCRdb table lists in-frame clones only, not all of them. The sample consists of some 700,000 clones, about 87% of them appearing once. Sequencing input: peripheral blood. These receptors were collected from a woman aged 18-29 years with acute or convalescent COVID-19.

This clone was counted between two and nine times. The chain recombines TRBV7-2 with TRBJ1-5; D is unclear. The CDR3 spans 13 residues. Germline lookup yields CDR1 SGHTA and CDR2 FQGNSA. The V end lost 2 bases, the J end lost 7 bases, and 9 bases lay between the germline ends. In nucleotides, the CDR3 is TGTGCCAGCAGCTTAAGGAGGGAACAGCCCCAGCATTTT. Its protein product is CASSLRREQPQHF.

This clone was seen only once. The rearrangement links TRBV2 to TRBJ1-2; D is unresolved. CDR1 and CDR2 from the germline V gene are SNHLY and FYNNEI. This CDR3 is built from 14 residues. Trimming stripped 2 bases from V and 6 bases from J, with 13 bases between. CDR3: CASSEWAGFNGYTF. The CDR3 DNA reads TGTGCCAGCAGTGAATGGGCAGGCTTCAATGGCTACACCTTC.

The DNA of the CDR3 is TGCGCCAGCAGCCAAGAAACAGGGTGGGGTAGCACTGAAGCTTTCTTT. The encoded protein is CASSQETGWGSTEAFF. V and J are TRBV4-1 and TRBJ1-1, with a possible D match to TRBD1 (6 bases). V lost 0 bases, J lost 4 bases, and 15 bases lay in between. The CDR3 loop spans 16 amino acids. The V gene's germline CDR1 is MGHRA and CDR2 YSYEKL.

V is TRBV19 and J is TRBJ1-2; D ambiguous. Deletions cut 6 bases from V and 6 bases from J, with 17 bases between. The CDR3 sequence is 14 residues long. The germline V gene has CDR1 LNHDA and CDR2 SQIVND (reference sequence). CDR3: CASSPGPDWDGYTF. DNA of the CDR3: TGTGCCAGTAGCCCCGGTCCAGACTGGGATGGCTACACCTTC.

The chain joins TRBV7-9 to TRBJ2-4; D is possibly TRBD2 (6 bases). V dropped 5 bases and J dropped 8 bases, with 19 bases sitting between them. Germline loops: CDR1 SEHNR, CDR2 FQNEAQ (reference sequence). The CDR3 is 15 residues long. CDR3 residues: CASSPSGLVRDIQYF. DNA of the CDR3: TGTGCCAGCAGCCCTTCGGGACTGGTCCGGGACATTCAGTACTTC.

This chain joins TRBV7-9 and TRBJ1-2; perhaps TRBD1 as D (6 bases). Germline values: CDR1 SEHNR, CDR2 FQNEAQ (reference sequence). V was pared by 5 bases and J by 4 bases, with 11 bases between. This CDR3 has 13 residues. The DNA for the CDR3 is TGTGCCAGCAGCCGACAGGAGATCTATGGCTACACCTTC. It codes for CASSRQEIYGYTF.

The chain uses TRBV2 and TRBJ1-5; 7 positions match TRBD1. V shed 6 bases, J shed 7 bases, and the junction held 3 bases outside the gene matches. This CDR3 comprises 12 residues. Germline V lookup: CDR1 SNHLY, CDR2 FYNNEI. The DNA for the CDR3 is TGTGCCAGCAGCCAGGGGGGACAGCCCCAGCATTTT. This sequence encodes CASSQGGQPQHF.

This clone was counted once. The chain couples TRBV30 to TRBJ2-3; tentative D call: TRBD2 (6 bases). This CDR3 spans 14 amino acids. Per germline, CDR1 GTSNPN and CDR2 SVGIG (reference sequence). Trimming removed 3 bases from V and 9 bases from J, with 19 bases in between. This CDR3 is CAWRGDSPSGTQYF. The CDR3 DNA reads as TGTGCCTGGAGAGGGGACTCGCCCTCGGGGACGCAGTATTTT.

The genes are TRBV19 and TRBJ1-5; D is perhaps TRBD1 (6 bases). V dropped 9 bases and J dropped 7 bases, with 19 bases sitting between them. The CDR3 length is 14 residues. In germline, CDR1 is LNHDA, CDR2 SQIVND (reference sequence). The chain's CDR3 is CASRPRTDNQPQHF. The CDR3 DNA is TGTGCCAGCAGACCCCGGACAGATAACCAGCCCCAGCATTTT.